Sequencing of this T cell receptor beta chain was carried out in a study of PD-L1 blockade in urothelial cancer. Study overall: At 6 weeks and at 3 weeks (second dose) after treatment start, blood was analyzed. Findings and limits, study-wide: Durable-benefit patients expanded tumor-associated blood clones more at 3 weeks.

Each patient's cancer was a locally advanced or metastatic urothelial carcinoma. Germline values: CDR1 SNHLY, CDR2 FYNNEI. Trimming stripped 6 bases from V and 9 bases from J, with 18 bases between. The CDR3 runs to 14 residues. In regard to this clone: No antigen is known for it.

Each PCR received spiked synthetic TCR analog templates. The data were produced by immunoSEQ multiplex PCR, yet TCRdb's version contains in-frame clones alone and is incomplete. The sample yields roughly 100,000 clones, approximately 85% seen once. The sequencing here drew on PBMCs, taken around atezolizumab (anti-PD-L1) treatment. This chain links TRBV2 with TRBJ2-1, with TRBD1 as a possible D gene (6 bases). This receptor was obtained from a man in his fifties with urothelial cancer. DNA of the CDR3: TGTGCCAGCAGGATGGGACACATCGATGGTGAGCAGTTCTTC. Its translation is CASRMGHIDGEQFF.